The clone carrying this TCR beta chain was detected only once. These data originate in a study of blood T cell repertoires in COVID-19. Across the whole study: Some COVID-19 samples were acute and others convalescent; all came from the United States, Italy and Spain. From T cells, B-cell-depleted T cells, or PBMCs came the material, which was cDNA or gDNA.

Under the authors' procedure: Amplification of reference gene primers was used by the study to estimate nucleated cell counts. Libraries were prepared by immunoSEQ multiplex PCR; TCRdb keeps only in-frame clonotypes and omits some of them. The V and J calls and clone size were taken over from that table, and D and trimming were inferred from the DNA. The sample gives tens of thousands of clones, around three quarters of which show up once; roughly 50% is in the top ten. The receptor comes from a human donor in a cohort sampled during active COVID-19. The source material was peripheral blood.

The CDR3 loop is CASSERSSGSANEQFF. The CDR3 nucleotides read TGTGCCAGCAGTGAAAGGTCTAGCGGGAGTGCCAATGAGCAGTTCTTC. This chain links TRBV2 with TRBJ2-1, with 10 bases that match TRBD2. With V trimmed by 2 bases and J by 6 bases, 7 bases remained unmatched. The germline CDR1 and CDR2 sequences are SNHLY and FYNNEI. CDR3 size: 16 residues.